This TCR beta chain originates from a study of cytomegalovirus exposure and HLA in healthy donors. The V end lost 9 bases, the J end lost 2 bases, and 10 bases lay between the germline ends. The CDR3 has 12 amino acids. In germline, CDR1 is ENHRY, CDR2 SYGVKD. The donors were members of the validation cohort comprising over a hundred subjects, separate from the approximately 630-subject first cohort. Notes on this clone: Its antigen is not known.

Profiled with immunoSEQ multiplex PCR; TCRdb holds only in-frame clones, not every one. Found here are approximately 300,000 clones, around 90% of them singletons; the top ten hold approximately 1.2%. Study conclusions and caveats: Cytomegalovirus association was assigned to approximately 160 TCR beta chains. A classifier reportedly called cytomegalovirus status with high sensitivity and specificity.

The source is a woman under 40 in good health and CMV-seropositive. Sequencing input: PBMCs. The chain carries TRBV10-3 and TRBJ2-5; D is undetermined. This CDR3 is CAISRDQETQYF. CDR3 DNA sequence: TGTGCCATATCACGAGATCAAGAGACCCAGTACTTC.